The present TCR beta chain was sequenced within a study of blood T cell repertoires in COVID-19. Across the whole study: PBMCs, B-cell-depleted T cells, or T cells provided the cDNA or gDNA that made up the material.

Recruitment covered 20 to 25 US areas and drew participants whose ages spanned roughly 18 to 100 years. Germline CDR1 is SQVTM and CDR2 is ANQGSEA. The CDR3 has 13 amino acids. V lost 0 bases to trimming and J lost 12 bases, with 14 bases between them. As handled by the study authors: From reference gene primer amplification, estimates of nucleated cell counts were derived. Sequencing was performed with immunoSEQ multiplex PCR; in TCRdb, only in-frame clones are kept and a portion is missing. Clone size and V and J calls were adopted from that table, with D and trimming inferred from the DNA. This sample carries 200,000 to 250,000 clones, over 80% of them seen once, and the ten largest clones take less than 7%.

The clonotype was recovered from a woman aged 40 to 55 who had recovered from COVID-19. Sequenced material: PBMCs or T cells enriched from blood (not recorded which). The rearrangement joins TRBV29-1 to TRBJ1-4; D perhaps matches TRBD1 (5 bases). DNA of the CDR3: TGCAGCGTTGAAGATTTGGGGGGGAGAGAACTGTTTTTT. Protein sequence: CSVEDLGGRELFF. Supplemented by reference TRBV29-1 and TRBJ1-4, the full variable domain reads SAVISQKPSRDICQRGTSLTIQCQVDSQVTMMFWYRQQPGQSLTLIATANQGSEATYESGFVIDKFPISRPNLTFSTLTVSNMSPEDSSIYLCSVEDLGGRELFFGSGTQLSVL.